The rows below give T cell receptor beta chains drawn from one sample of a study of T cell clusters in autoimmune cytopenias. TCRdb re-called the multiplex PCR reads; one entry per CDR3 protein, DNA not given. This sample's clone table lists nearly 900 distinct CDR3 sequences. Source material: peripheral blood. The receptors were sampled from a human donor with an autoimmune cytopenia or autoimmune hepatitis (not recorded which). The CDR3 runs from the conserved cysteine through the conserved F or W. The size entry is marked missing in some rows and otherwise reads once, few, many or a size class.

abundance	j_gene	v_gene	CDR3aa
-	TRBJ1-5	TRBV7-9	CASSSRPRLDNQPQHF
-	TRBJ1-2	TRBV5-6	CASSLTARGHYGYTF
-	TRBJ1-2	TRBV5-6	CASSSPSGTGDLIDYGYTF
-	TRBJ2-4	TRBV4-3	CASSQDRLSKNIQYF
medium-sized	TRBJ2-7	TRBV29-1	CSVEDPTGAYEQYF
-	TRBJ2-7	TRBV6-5	CASSLAGIGSTNEQYF
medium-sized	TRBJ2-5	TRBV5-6	CASSNRDRGPTQYF
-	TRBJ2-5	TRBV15	CATSRGVVETQYF
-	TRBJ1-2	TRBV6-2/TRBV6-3	CASRTGYRTENYGYTF
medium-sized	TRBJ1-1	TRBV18	CASSSGRNTEAFF
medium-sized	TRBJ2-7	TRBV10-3	CAISDATGSQYF
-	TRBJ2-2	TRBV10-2	CASRVGTGELFF
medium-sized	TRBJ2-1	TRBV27	CASSSKTSGSSYNEQFF
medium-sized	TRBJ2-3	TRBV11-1	CASSSRQAGDTQYF
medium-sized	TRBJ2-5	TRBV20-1	CSARDSGLSETQYF
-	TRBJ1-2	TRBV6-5	CASSYSPRSPSHYTF
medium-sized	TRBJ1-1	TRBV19	CASSTQGKNTEAFF